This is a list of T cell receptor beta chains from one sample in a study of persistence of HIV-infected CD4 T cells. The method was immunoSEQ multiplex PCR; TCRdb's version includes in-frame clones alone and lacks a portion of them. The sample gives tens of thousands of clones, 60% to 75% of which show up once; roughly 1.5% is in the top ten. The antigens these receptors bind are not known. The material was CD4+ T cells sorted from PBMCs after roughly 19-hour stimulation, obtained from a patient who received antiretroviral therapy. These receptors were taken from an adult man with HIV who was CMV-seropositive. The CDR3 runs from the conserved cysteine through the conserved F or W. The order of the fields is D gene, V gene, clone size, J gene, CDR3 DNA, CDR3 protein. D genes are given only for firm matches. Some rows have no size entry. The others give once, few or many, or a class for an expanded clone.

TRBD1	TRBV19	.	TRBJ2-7	TGTGCCAGTAGCTCCAGGGGGCGCGACGAGCAGTACTTC	CASSSRGRDEQYF
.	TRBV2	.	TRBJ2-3	TGTGCCAGCAGAGTCTCAACAGATACGCAGTATTTT	CASRVSTDTQYF
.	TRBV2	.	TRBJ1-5	TGTGCCAGCAGGTTCGGGGGAAGTAGCAATCAGCCCCAGCATTTT	CASRFGGSSNQPQHF
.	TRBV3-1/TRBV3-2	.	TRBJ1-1	TGTGCCAGCAGCCCGGGGCCGGGAAATGAAGCTTTCTTT	CASSPGPGNEAFF
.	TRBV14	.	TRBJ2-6	TGTGCCAGCAGCCATGGGGCCAAATACCTCTCTGGGGCCAACGTCCTGACTTTC	CASSHGAKYLSGANVLTF
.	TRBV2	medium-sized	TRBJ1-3	TGTGCCAGCAGTGAGAGAAGAAACACCATATATTTT	CASSERRNTIYF
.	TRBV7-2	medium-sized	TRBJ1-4	TGTGCCAGCAGTTTAAGACGGGACGAGCGGCGCGCGGAAAAACTGTTTTTT	CASSLRRDERRAEKLFF
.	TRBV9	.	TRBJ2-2	TGTGCCAGCAGCGTAGGGAACACCGGGGAGCTGTTTTTT	CASSVGNTGELFF
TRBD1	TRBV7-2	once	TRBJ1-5	TGTGCCAGCAGCTTAGCGACAGGGCCGTTTTATAGCAATCAGCCCCAGCATTTT	CASSLATGPFYSNQPQHF
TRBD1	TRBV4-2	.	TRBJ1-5	TGTGCCAGCAGCCACAAGACCGGGACAGGGTCGAATCAGCCCCAGCATTTT	CASSHKTGTGSNQPQHF
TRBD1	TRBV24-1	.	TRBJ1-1	TGTGCCACCAGTGGGACAGGGCGGAACACTGAAGCTTTCTTT	CATSGTGRNTEAFF